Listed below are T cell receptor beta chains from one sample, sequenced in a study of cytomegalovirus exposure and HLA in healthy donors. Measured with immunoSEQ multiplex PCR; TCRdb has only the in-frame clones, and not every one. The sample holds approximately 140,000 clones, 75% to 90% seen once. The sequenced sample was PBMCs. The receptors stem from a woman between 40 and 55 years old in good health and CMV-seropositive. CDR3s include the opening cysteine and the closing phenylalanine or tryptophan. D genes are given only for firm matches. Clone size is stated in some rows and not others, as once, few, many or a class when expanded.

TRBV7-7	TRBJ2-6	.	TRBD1	CASSPDRAGANVLTF	TGTGCTAGCAGCCCCGACAGGGCTGGGGCCAACGTCCTGACTTTC
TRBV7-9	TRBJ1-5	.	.	CASSLAHGVSYQPQHF	TGTGCCAGCAGCTTAGCGCACGGGGTATCTTATCAGCCCCAGCATTTT
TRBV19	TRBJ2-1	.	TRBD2	CASSRAGGYNEQFF	TGTGCCAGTAGTAGAGCGGGAGGGTACAATGAGCAGTTCTTC
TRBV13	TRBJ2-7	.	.	CASSSRISYEQYF	TGTGCCAGCAGCTCCAGAATCTCCTACGAGCAGTACTTC
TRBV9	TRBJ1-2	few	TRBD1	CASSHSGTGGASYGYTF	TGTGCCAGCAGCCACTCCGGGACAGGGGGCGCCAGCTATGGCTACACCTTC
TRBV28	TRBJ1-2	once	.	CASSLGGRGSYTF	TGTGCCAGCAGCCTGGGGGGGCGAGGGAGCTACACCTTC
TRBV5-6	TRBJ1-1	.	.	CASSPGGPTEAFF	TGTGCCAGCAGCCCCGGGGGGCCCACTGAAGCTTTCTTT
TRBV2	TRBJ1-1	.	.	CASSEVLTEAFF	TGTGCCAGCAGTGAGGTACTAACTGAAGCTTTCTTT
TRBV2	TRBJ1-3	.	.	CASTATGSGNTIYF	TGTGCCAGCACAGCAACGGGATCTGGAAACACCATATATTTT
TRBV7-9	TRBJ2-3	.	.	CASSLVPGFTDTQYF	TGTGCCAGCAGCTTAGTACCGGGGTTCACAGATACGCAGTATTTT
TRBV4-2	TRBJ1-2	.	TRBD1	CASSQVGDRSFNYGYTF	TGTGCCAGCAGCCAAGTTGGGGACAGGAGCTTTAACTATGGCTACACCTTC
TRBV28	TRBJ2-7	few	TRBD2	CASSLGTNSEQYF	TGTGCCAGCAGTTTGGGGACTAACAGCGAGCAGTACTTC
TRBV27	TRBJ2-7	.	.	CASSTRTGAPYEQYF	TGTGCCAGCAGCACTCGGACTGGCGCTCCCTACGAGCAGTACTTC
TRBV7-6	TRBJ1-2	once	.	CASSSAGGQVYGYTF	TGTGCCAGCAGCTCGGCCGGGGGGCAGGTCTATGGCTACACCTTC
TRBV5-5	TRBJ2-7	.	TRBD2	CASSNLAGANKPEQYF	TGTGCCAGCAGCAACCTAGCGGGAGCGAATAAACCCGAGCAGTACTTC
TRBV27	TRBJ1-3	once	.	CASSSGSAPGNTIYF	TGTGCCAGCAGTTCGGGGAGCGCTCCTGGAAACACCATATATTTT
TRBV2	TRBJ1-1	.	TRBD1	CASSERQGEHTEAFF	TGTGCCAGCAGTGAAAGACAGGGAGAACACACTGAAGCTTTCTTT
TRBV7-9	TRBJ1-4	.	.	CASSLRVGGLEKLFF	TGTGCCAGCAGCTTAAGGGTGGGAGGACTGGAAAAACTGTTTTTT
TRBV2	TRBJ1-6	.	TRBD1	CASNTDRGYSPLHF	TGTGCCAGCAATACGGACAGGGGGTACTCACCCCTCCACTTT
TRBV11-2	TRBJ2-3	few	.	CASSSVLAHTQYF	TGTGCCAGCAGCTCCGTACTAGCCCATACGCAGTATTTT
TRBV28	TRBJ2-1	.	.	CANSPGRGEQFF	TGTGCCAACTCCCCCGGAAGGGGTGAGCAGTTCTTC
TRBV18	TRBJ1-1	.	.	CASSPRRDMNTEAFF	TGTGCCAGCTCACCACGTAGAGACATGAACACTGAAGCTTTCTTT
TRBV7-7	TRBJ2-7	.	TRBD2	CASSFAAGADYEQYF	TGTGCTAGCAGCTTTGCGGCGGGAGCGGACTACGAGCAGTACTTC
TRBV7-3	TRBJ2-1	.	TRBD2	CASSLTREVENEQFF	TGTGCCAGCAGCTTAACGCGGGAGGTTGAGAATGAGCAGTTCTTC
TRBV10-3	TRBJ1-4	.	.	CAISESLGGRVFF	TGTGCCATCAGTGAGTCGCTAGGGGGAAGGGTGTTTTTT
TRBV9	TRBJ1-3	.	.	CASSALSGAVPGNTIYF	TGTGCCAGCAGCGCCCTCTCTGGGGCTGTTCCTGGAAACACCATATATTTT
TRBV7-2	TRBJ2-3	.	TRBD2	CASSRRTRSDTQYF	TGTGCCAGCAGCCGTCGGACTAGAAGTGATACGCAGTATTTT
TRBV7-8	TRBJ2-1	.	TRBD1	CASSVGWTGDDEQFF	TGTGCCAGCAGCGTAGGGTGGACAGGGGACGATGAGCAGTTCTTC
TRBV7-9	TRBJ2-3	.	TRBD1	CASSFGTGVDTQYF	TGTGCCAGCAGCTTCGGGACAGGGGTAGATACGCAGTATTTT
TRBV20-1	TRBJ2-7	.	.	CSAHQGYEQYF	TGCAGTGCCCATCAGGGCTACGAGCAGTACTTC
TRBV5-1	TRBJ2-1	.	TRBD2	CASSLGLAGGREQFF	TGCGCCAGCAGCTTGGGACTAGCGGGAGGTCGAGAGCAGTTCTTC
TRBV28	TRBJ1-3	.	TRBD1	CASRLQGKSGNTIYF	TGTGCCAGCAGATTACAGGGGAAGTCTGGAAACACCATATATTTT
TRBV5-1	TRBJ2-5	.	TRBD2	CASSFGRTSGGRETQYF	TGCGCCAGCAGCTTTGGCCGGACTAGCGGGGGACGAGAGACCCAGTACTTC
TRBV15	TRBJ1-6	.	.	CATSGQSDSPLHF	TGTGCCACCAGCGGACAGTCGGATTCACCCCTCCACTTT
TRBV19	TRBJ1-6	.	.	CASSIGNSPESPLHF	TGTGCCAGTAGTATCGGTAACAGTCCTGAGTCACCCCTCCACTTT
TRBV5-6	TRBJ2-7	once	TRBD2	CASSPPSGSVIYEQYF	TGTGCCAGCAGCCCCCCTAGCGGGAGCGTAATCTACGAGCAGTACTTC
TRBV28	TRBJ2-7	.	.	CASSPHYEQYF	TGTGCCAGCAGTCCCCACTACGAGCAGTACTTC
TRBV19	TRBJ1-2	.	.	CASSTGLERYGYTF	TGTGCCAGTAGTACGGGACTGGAGCGGTATGGCTACACCTTC
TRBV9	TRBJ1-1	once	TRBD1	CASSARDRNTEAFF	TGTGCCAGCAGCGCAAGGGACAGGAACACTGAAGCTTTCTTT
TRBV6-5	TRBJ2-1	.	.	CASTKGLKNEQFF	TGTGCCAGCACTAAGGGGCTGAAGAATGAGCAGTTCTTC
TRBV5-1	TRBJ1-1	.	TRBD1	CASSFGTGGGTEAFF	TGCGCCAGCAGCTTCGGGACAGGGGGCGGCACTGAAGCTTTCTTT